This T cell receptor (beta chain) was recovered during a study of patients and donors after allogeneic stem cell transplantation. Via MiXCR, TCRdb re-called the RT-PCR reads, giving one row per CDR3 protein. The sample lists approximately 220,000 distinct CDR3 sequences; around two fifths were seen once. There are 17 residues in the CDR3. The germline gives CDR1 SGHDN, CDR2 FVKESK. With V trimmed by 1 base and J by 2 bases, 5 bases remained unmatched. This clonotype was recorded at least ten times. The sample consisted of blood, either unsorted or a sorted T cell fraction (not recorded which). This clonotype was obtained from a human donor who was either an allogeneic HSCT recipient or a stem cell or donor lymphocyte infusion donor (not recorded which). It is not recorded whose cells these are; they may come from a transplant donor. The V and J genes are TRBV14 and TRBJ2-3, with 11 bases identical to TRBD2. This CDR3 is CASSQAGTSGYTDTQYF. CDR3 sequence (DNA): TGTGCCAGCAGCCAAGCCGGGACTAGCGGTTACACAGATACGCAGTATTTT.